This TCR beta chain was observed in a study of blood T cell repertoires in COVID-19. Generated by immunoSEQ multiplex PCR, the TCRdb table keeps only in-frame clones and is missing some. Seen here are approximately 260,000 clones, 70% to 85% observed once, and the top ten hold roughly 4%. The TCR was taken from a middle-aged woman with active or convalescent COVID-19. The sample taken for sequencing was peripheral blood.

DNA for the CDR3: TGTGCCAGCAGCTTAGCGGGGACCCAAGAGACCCAGTACTTC. This sequence encodes CASSLAGTQETQYF. This chain connects TRBV5-4 to TRBJ2-5; TRBD2 aligns across 7 bases. Germline V gene data show CDR1 as SGHNT and CDR2 as YYREEE (reference sequence). The junction had 2 bases not matched to a gene; V was cut back by 2 bases and J by 1 base. This CDR3 has 14 residues. The complete variable domain, with remaining parts taken from reference TRBV5-4 and TRBJ2-5, reads ETGVTQSPTHLIKTRGQQVTLRCSSQSGHNTVSWYQQALGQGPQFIFQYYREEENGRGNFPPRFSGLQFPNYSSELNVNALELDDSALYLCASSLAGTQETQYFGPGTRLLVL.